The rows below give T cell receptor beta chains drawn from one sample of a study of cytomegalovirus exposure and HLA in healthy donors. Generated by immunoSEQ multiplex PCR, the TCRdb table keeps only in-frame clones and is missing some. The repertoire consists of roughly 150,000 clones, with over 80% occurring once and the leading ten covering about 1.2%. Sequences were obtained from PBMCs. All receptors derive from a boy aged 2 to 10 in good health and CMV-seronegative. Both conserved end residues are part of each CDR3. Only part of the rows carry a size: once, few, many, or a class if the clone is expanded.

CASSLIMDRGRGFKDEQYF	TRBV7-2	-	TRBJ2-7
CASSVSPQPQHF	TRBV28	-	TRBJ1-5
CAWSVTGGSGYTF	TRBV30	once	TRBJ1-2
CAWVAGATDTQYF	TRBV30	-	TRBJ2-3
CASQPGQGNTEAFF	TRBV6-6	-	TRBJ1-1
CASTGQGYGYTF	TRBV25-1	-	TRBJ1-2
CSVEGQEVVETQYF	TRBV29-1	-	TRBJ2-5
CASSYGQGNGYTF	TRBV7-9	-	TRBJ1-2
CASSLGRRSNQPQHF	TRBV11-3	-	TRBJ1-5
CASSLGSPGRAGELFF	TRBV7-2	-	TRBJ2-2
CASWEQGRTEAFF	TRBV6-1	-	TRBJ1-1
CASSTWRGLTEAFF	TRBV7-9	-	TRBJ1-1
CARQGSSTNEKLFF	TRBV2	-	TRBJ1-4
CALVIGANVLTF	TRBV30	-	TRBJ2-6
CASSLGRGSGVNIQYF	TRBV7-9	-	TRBJ2-4
CASSSDEKLFF	TRBV7-2	-	TRBJ1-4
CASSEADRGGETQYF	TRBV6-1	-	TRBJ2-5
CASRMAGGGTDTQYF	TRBV6-1	-	TRBJ2-3
CASSASGQETQYF	TRBV2	-	TRBJ2-5
CATTDTMNTEAFF	TRBV19	-	TRBJ1-1
CASSRSSLETQYF	TRBV18	once	TRBJ2-5
CASSTGDNEKLFF	TRBV28	-	TRBJ1-4
CASSRWGGLSSYNEQFF	TRBV5-6	-	TRBJ2-1
CASSTDSDTGELFF	TRBV9	-	TRBJ2-2
CASSPGTGGVTEAFF	TRBV5-1	-	TRBJ1-1
CASSPEEAVPAEAFF	TRBV5-4	-	TRBJ1-1
CASSQGGPLHF	TRBV6-1	few	TRBJ1-6
CAGRVGQGESGYTF	TRBV9	-	TRBJ1-2
CASSQDGLAGDPTGELFF	TRBV4-3	-	TRBJ2-2
CASSLSGDQETQYF	TRBV6-5	-	TRBJ2-5
CAVSSGGVQETQYF	TRBV10-3	-	TRBJ2-5
CSVAPSGGYNEQFF	TRBV29-1	-	TRBJ2-1
CASSSTGWNEQYF	TRBV13	-	TRBJ2-7
CASSIRLAGSTDTQYF	TRBV19	-	TRBJ2-3
CASSLEQGPWSEAFF	TRBV5-1	-	TRBJ1-1
CATSRRRNTDTQYF	TRBV15	few	TRBJ2-3
CASSRTGNNQPQHF	TRBV7-2	-	TRBJ1-5
CASSQQGREYQPQHF	TRBV27	once	TRBJ1-5
CATSSSGQGQPQHF	TRBV15	few	TRBJ1-5
CSVGLALTDTQYF	TRBV29-1	-	TRBJ2-3